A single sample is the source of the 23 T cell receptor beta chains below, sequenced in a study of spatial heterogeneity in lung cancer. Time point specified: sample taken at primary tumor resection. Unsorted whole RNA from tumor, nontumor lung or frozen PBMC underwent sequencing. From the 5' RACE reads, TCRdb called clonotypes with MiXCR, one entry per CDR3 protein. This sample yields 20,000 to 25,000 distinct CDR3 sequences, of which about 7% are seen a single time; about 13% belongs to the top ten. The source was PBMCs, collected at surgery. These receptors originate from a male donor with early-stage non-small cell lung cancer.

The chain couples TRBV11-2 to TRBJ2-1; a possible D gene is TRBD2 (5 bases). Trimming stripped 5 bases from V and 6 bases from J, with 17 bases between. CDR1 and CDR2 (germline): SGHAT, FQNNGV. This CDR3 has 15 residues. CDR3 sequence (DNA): TGTGCCAGCAGCCCGTCGGATTGGACTGGCAATGAGCAGTTCTTC. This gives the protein CASSPSDWTGNEQFF.

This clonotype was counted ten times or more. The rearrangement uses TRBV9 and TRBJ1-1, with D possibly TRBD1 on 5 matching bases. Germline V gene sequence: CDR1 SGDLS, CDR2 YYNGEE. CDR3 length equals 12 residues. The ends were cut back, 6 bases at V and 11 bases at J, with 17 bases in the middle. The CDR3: CASTPVGEEAFF. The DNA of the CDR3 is TGTGCCAGCACCCCCGTGGGGGAGGAGGCTTTCTTT.

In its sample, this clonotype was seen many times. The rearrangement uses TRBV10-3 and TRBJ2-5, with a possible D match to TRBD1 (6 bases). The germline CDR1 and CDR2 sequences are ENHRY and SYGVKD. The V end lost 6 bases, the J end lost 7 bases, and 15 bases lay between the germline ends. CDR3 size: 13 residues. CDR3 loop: CAISEEGDGTQYF. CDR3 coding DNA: TGTGCCATCAGCGAAGAGGGGGACGGGACCCAGTACTTC.

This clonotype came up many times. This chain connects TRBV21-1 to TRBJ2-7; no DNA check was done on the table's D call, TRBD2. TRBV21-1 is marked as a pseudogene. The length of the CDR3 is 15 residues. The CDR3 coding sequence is TGTGCCAGCAGCAAATCAGGGAGGGCCTACTACGAGCAGTACTTC. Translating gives CASSKSGRAYYEQYF.

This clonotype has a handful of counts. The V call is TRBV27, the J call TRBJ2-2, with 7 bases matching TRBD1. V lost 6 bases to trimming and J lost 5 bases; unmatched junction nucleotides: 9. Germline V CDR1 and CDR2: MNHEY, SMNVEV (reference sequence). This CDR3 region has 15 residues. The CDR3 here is CASSGDRERTGELFF. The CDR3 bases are TGTGCCAGCAGCGGAGACAGGGAAAGAACCGGGGAGCTGTTTTTT.

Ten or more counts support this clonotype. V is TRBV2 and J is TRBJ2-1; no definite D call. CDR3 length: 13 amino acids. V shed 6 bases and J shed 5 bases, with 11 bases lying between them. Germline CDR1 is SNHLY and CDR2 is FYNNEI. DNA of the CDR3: TGTGCCAGCAGGGCGGACCAAAACAATGAGCAGTTCTTC. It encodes CASRADQNNEQFF.

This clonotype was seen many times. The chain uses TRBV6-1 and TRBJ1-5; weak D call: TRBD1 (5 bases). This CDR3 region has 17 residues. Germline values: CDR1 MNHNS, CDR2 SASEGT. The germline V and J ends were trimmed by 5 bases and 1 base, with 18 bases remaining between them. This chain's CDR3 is CASSLQPSGYSNQPQHF. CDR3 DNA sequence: TGTGCCAGCAGTCTCCAACCCTCAGGGTACAGCAATCAGCCCCAGCATTTT.

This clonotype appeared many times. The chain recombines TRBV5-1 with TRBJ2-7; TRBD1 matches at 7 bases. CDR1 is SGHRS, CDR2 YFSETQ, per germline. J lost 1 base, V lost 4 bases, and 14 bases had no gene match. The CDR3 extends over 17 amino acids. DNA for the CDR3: TGCGCCAGCAGCCACAACCCCGACAGGGCCCGTTCCTACGAGCAGTACTTC. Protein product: CASSHNPDRARSYEQYF.

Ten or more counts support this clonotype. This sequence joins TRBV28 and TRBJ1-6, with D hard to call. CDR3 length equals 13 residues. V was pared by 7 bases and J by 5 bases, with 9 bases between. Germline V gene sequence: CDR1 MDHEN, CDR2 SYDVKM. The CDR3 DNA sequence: TGTGCCAGCACTAGGTGGAATAATTCACCCCTCCACTTT. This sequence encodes CASTRWNNSPLHF.

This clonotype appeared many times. CDR3 coding DNA: TGTGCCAGCAGAAGGGATGCTGAAGCCAAAAACATTCAGTACTTC. The encoded protein is CASRRDAEAKNIQYF. The V and J genes are TRBV7-8 and TRBJ2-4; D gene ambiguous. V lost 6 bases to trimming and J lost 0 bases, with 12 bases between them. From germline, CDR1 is SGHVS and CDR2 FQNEAQ. This CDR3 is 15 amino acids long. The variable domain in full, with the rest retrieved from reference TRBV7-8 and TRBJ2-4, is GAGVSQSPRYKVAKRGQDVALRCDPISGHVSLFWYQQALGQGPEFLTYFQNEAQLDKSGLPSDRFFAERPEGSVSTLKIQRTQQEDSAVYLCASRRDAEAKNIQYFGAGTRLSVL.

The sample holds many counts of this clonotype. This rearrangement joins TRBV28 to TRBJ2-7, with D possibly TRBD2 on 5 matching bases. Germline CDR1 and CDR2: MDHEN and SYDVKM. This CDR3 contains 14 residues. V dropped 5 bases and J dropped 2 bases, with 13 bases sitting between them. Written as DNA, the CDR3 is TGTGCCAGCAGTCCACCCGACGGGACCTACGAGCAGTACTTC. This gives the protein CASSPPDGTYEQYF.

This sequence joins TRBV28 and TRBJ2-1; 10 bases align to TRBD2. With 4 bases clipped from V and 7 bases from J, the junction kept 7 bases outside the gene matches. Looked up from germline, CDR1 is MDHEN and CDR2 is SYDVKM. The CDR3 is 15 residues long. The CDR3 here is CASSSIAGGDNEQFF. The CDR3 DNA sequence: TGTGCCAGCAGTTCTATAGCGGGGGGCGATAATGAGCAGTTCTTC.

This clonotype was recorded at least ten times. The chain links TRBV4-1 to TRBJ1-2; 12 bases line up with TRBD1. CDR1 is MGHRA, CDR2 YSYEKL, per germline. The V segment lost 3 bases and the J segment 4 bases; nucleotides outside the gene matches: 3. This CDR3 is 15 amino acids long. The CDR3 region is CASSQGTGGAYGYTF. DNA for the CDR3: TGCGCCAGCAGCCAGGGGACAGGGGGCGCCTATGGCTACACCTTC.

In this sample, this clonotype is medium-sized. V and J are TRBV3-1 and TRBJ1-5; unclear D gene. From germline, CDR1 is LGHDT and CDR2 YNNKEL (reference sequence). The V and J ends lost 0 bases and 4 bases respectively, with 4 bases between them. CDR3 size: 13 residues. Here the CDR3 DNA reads TGTGCCAGCAGCCAAGATTTGAATCAGCCCCAGCATTTT. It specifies CASSQDLNQPQHF.

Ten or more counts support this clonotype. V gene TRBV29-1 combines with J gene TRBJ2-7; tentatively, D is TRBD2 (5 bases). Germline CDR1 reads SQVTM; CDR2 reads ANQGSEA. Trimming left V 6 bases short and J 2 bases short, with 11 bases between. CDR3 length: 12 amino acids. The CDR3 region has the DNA TGCAGCGTGGACGACGGGACCTACGAGCAGTACGTC. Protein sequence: CSVDDGTYEQYV.

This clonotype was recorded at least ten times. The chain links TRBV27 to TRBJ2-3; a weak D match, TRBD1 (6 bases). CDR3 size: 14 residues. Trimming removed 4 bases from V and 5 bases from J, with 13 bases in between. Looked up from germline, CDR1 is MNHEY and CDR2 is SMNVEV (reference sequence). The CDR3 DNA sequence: TGTGCCAGCAGTTGGGGGCGAGGAGGAGATACGCAGTATTTT. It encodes CASSWGRGGDTQYF.

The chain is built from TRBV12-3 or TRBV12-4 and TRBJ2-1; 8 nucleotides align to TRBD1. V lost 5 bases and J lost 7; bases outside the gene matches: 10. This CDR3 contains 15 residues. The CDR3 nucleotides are TGTGCCAGCAGTCCCCGGACAGGGAATGGGAATGAGCAGTTCTTC. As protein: CASSPRTGNGNEQFF.

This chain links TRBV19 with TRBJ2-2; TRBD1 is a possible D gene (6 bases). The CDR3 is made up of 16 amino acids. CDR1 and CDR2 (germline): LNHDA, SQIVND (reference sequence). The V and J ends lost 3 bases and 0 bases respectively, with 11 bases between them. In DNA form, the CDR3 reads TGTGCCAGTAGTATCCGGGACATCGCGAACACCGGGGAGCTGTTTTTT. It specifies CASSIRDIANTGELFF.

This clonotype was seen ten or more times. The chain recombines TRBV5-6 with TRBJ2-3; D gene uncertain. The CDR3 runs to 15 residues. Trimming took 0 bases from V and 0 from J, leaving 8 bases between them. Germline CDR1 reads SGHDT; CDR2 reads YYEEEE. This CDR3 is CASSLAGRSTDTQYF. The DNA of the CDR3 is TGTGCCAGCAGCTTGGCCGGGCGGAGCACAGATACGCAGTATTTT.

The CDR3 sequence: CASSIQFWDSGELFF. The DNA of the CDR3 is TGTGCCAGTAGTATTCAGTTTTGGGATTCCGGGGAGCTGTTTTTT. V and J are TRBV19 and TRBJ2-2, with no clear D. The CDR3 runs 15 residues. Germline loops: CDR1 LNHDA, CDR2 SQIVND (reference sequence). V gave up 3 bases and J gave up 6 bases, with 14 bases separating them.

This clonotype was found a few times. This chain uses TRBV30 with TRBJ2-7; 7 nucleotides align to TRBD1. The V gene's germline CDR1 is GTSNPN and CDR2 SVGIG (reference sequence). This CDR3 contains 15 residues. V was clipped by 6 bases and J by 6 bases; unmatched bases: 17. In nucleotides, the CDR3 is TGTGCCTGCGAGCGGTGGAAAACAGGGGTGAGCGAGCAGTACTTC. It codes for CACERWKTGVSEQYF.

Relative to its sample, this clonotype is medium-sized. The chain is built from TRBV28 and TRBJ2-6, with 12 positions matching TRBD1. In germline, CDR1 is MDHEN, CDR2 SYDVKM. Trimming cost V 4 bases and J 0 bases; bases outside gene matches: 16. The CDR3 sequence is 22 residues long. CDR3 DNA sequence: TGTGCCAGCAGTTCGCGAAGCCGGGACAGGGGGCAGAGAGTCTCTGGGGCCAACGTCCTGACTTTC. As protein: CASSSRSRDRGQRVSGANVLTF.

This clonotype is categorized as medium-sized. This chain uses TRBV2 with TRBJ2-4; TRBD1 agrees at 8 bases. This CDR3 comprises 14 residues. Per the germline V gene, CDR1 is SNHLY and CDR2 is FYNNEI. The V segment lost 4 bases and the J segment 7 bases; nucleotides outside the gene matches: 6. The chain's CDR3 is CASSGQGAQNIQYF. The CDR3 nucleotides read TGTGCCAGCAGTGGCCAGGGGGCGCAGAACATTCAGTACTTC.